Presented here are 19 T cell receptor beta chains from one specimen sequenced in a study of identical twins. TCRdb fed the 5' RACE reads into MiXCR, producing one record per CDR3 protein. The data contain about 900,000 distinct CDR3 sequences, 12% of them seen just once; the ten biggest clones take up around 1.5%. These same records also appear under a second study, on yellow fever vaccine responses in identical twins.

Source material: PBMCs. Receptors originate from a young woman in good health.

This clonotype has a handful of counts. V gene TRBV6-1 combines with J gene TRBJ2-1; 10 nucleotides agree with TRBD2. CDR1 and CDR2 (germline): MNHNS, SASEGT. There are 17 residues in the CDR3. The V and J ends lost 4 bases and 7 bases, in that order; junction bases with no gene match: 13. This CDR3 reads CASSGVLSGRAMNEQFF. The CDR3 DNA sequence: TGTGCCAGCAGTGGGGTCCTAAGCGGGAGGGCCATGAATGAGCAGTTCTTC.

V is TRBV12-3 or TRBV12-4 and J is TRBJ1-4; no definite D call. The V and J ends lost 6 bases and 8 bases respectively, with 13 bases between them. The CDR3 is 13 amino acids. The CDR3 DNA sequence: TGTGCCAGCAGACCGTCGGGAAAGGAAAAACTGTTTTTT. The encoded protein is CASRPSGKEKLFF.

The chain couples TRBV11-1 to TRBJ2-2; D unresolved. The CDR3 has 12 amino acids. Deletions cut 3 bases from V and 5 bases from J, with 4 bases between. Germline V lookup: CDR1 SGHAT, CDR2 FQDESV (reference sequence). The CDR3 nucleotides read TGTGCCAGCAGCTTCACTACCGGGGAGCTGTTTTTT. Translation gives CASSFTTGELFF.

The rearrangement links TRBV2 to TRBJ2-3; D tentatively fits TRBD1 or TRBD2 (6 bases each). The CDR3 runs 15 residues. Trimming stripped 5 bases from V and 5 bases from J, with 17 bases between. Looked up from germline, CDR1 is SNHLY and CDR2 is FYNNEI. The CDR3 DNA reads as TGTGCCAGCAGTCCAGATGGGGGGCGGGGAGATACGCAGTATTTT. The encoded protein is CASSPDGGRGDTQYF.

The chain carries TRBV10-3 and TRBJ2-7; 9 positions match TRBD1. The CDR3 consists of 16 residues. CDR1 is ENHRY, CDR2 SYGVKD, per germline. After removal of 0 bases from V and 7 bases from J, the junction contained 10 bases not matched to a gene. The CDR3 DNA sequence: TGTGCCATCAGTGAGTCCCTACCAAGGACAGGGGTAGAGCAGTACTTC. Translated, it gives CAISESLPRTGVEQYF.

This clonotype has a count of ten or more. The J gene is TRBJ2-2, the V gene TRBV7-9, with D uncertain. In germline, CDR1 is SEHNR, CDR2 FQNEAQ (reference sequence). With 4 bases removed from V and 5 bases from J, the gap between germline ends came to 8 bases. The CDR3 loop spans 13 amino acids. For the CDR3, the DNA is TGTGCCAGCAGCTCCTTAGGGACCGGGGAGCTGTTTTTT. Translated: CASSSLGTGELFF.

CDR3: CASSSGQGKNDEQYF. The CDR3 region has the DNA TGTGCCAGCAGCTCCGGACAGGGGAAAAACGACGAGCAGTACTTC. The chain links TRBV7-9 to TRBJ2-7, with 9 bases aligning to TRBD1. There are 15 residues in the CDR3. Germline CDR1 is SEHNR and CDR2 is FQNEAQ (reference sequence). With 4 bases clipped from V and 5 bases from J, the junction kept 9 bases outside the gene matches.

CDR3 coding DNA: TGTGCCAGCAGTTTTGGTAGGCCCTACGAGCAGTACTTC. This gives the protein CASSFGRPYEQYF. J is TRBJ2-7 and V is TRBV28; D gene uncertain. Trimming removed 3 bases at V and 2 bases at J, with 8 bases between. CDR3 length: 13 amino acids. CDR1 and CDR2 from the germline V gene are MDHEN and SYDVKM.

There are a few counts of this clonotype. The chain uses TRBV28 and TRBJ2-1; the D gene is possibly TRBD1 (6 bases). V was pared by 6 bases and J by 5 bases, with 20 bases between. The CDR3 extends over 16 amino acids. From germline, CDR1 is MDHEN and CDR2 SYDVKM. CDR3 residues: CASRYSRGDKHNEQFF. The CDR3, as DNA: TGTGCCAGCAGGTATAGCAGGGGCGATAAGCACAATGAGCAGTTCTTC. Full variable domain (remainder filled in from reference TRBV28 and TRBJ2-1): DVKVTQSSRYLVKRTGEKVFLECVQDMDHENMFWYRQDPGLGLRLIYFSYDVKMKEKGDIPEGYSVSREKKERFSLILESASTNQTSMYLCASRYSRGDKHNEQFFGPGTRLTVL.

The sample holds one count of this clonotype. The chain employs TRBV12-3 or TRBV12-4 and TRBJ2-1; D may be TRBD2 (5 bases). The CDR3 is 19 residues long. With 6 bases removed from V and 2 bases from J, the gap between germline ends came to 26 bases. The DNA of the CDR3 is TGTGCCAGCAGGGAAGGACTCCCCATTTCTACAAGGACCTACAATGAGCAGTTCTTC. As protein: CASREGLPISTRTYNEQFF.

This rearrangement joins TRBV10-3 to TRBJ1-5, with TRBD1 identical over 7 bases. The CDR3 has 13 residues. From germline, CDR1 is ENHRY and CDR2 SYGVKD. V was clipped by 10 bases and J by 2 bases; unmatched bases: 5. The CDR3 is CASGGGGNQPQHF. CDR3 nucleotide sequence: TGTGCCAGTGGAGGGGGCGGCAATCAGCCCCAGCATTTT.

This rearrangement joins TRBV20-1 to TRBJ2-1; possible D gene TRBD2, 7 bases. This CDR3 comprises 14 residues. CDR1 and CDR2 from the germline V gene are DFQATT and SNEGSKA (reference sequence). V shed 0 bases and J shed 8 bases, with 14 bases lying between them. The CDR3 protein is CSAREGGAWDEQFF. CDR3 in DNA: TGCAGTGCTAGAGAAGGGGGGGCCTGGGATGAGCAGTTCTTC.

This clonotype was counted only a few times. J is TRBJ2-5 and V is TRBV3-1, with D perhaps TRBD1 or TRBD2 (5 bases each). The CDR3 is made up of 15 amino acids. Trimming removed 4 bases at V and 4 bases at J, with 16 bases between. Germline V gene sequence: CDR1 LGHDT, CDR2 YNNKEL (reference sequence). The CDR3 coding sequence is TGTGCCAGCAGCCCCGGGTTGGGGACCGGAGAGACCCAGTACTTC. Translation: CASSPGLGTGETQYF.

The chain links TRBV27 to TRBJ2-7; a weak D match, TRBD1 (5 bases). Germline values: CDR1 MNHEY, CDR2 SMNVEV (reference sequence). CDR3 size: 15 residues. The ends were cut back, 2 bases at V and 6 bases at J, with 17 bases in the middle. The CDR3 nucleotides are TGTGCCAGCAGTTTAAGGCAGGGCCCATTTGCCGAGCAGTACTTC. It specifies CASSLRQGPFAEQYF.

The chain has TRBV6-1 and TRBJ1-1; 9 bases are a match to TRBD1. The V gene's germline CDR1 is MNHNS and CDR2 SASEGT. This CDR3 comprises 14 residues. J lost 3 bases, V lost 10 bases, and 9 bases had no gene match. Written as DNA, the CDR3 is TGTGCCACCTGCGCGGGACAGGGACACACTGAAGCTTTCTTT. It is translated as CATCAGQGHTEAFF.

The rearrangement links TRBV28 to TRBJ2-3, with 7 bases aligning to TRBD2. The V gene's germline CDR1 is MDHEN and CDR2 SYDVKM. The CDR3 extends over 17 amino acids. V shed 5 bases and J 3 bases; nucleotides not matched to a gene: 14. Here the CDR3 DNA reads TGTGCCAGCAGTCCCCCTCTTAGCGGGTCGATTACAGATACGCAGTATTTT. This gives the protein CASSPPLSGSITDTQYF.

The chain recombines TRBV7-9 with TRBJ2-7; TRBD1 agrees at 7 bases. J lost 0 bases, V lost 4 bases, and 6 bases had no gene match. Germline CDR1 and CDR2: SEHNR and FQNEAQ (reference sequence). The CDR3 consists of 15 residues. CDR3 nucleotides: TGTGCCAGCAGCTACGGGACAGTACTCTCCTACGAGCAGTACGTC. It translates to CASSYGTVLSYEQYV.

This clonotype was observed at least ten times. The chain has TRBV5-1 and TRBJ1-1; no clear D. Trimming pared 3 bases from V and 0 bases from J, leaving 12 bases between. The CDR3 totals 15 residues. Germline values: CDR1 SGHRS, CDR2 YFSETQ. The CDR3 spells CASSSGNFVNTEAFF. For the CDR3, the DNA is TGCGCCAGCAGCTCCGGAAATTTTGTGAACACTGAAGCTTTCTTT.

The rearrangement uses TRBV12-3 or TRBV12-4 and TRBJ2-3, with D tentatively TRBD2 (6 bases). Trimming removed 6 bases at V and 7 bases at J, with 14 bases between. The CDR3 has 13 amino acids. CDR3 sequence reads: CASSPGGTHTQYF. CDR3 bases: TGTGCCAGCAGCCCCGGAGGGACGCATACGCAGTATTTT.